The 17 T cell receptor beta chains below were found in one sample sequenced in a study of blood T cell repertoires in COVID-19. Clones were sequenced by immunoSEQ multiplex PCR, and TCRdb holds only the in-frame ones, with some missing. The sample shows 110,000 to 150,000 clones, around four fifths of them seen only once. The sequenced sample was PBMCs or T cells enriched from blood (not recorded which). The receptors derive from a woman in her 40s who had recovered from COVID-19.

The J gene is TRBJ1-2, the V gene TRBV2; the D is unclear. The V end was cut by 8 bases, the J end by 6 bases, with 7 bases between. Germline-derived CDR1 and CDR2 are SNHLY and FYNNEI. The CDR3 totals 10 residues. The CDR3 is CASGSDGYTF. The CDR3 DNA reads as TGTGCCAGCGGGAGCGATGGCTACACCTTC.

This chain joins TRBV29-1 and TRBJ1-3; TRBD1 is a possible D gene (6 bases). Trimming pared 7 bases from V and 0 bases from J, leaving 10 bases between. Germline-derived CDR1 and CDR2 are SQVTM and ANQGSEA. The CDR3 runs 13 residues. CDR3 region: CSARGNSGNTIYF. CDR3 nucleotide sequence: TGCAGCGCCAGGGGCAACTCTGGAAACACCATATATTTT.

The chain has TRBV10-3 and TRBJ2-1; 7 positions match TRBD1. Trimming removed 2 bases from V and 12 bases from J; junction bases left unmatched: 4. Germline CDR1 reads ENHRY; CDR2 reads SYGVKD. The CDR3 loop spans 12 amino acids. The CDR3 DNA follows: TGTGCCATCAGTGAGGACAGGGTACCGCAGTTCTTC. It yields the protein CAISEDRVPQFF.

This chain joins TRBV27 and TRBJ2-2; possible D gene TRBD1, 5 bases. CDR3 length: 12 residues. The germline CDR1 and CDR2 sequences are MNHEY and SMNVEV (reference sequence). V was trimmed by 6 bases and J by 6 bases, leaving 8 bases between them. Here the CDR3 DNA reads TGTGCCAGCAGCAGGGTTCCCGGGGAGCTGTTTTTT. This translates into CASSRVPGELFF.

The genes are TRBV7-2 and TRBJ2-7; 11 nucleotides match TRBD2. V was clipped by 2 bases and J by 6 bases; unmatched bases: 6. The V gene's germline CDR1 is SGHTA and CDR2 FQGNSA. The CDR3 contains 15 residues. Here the CDR3 reads CASSLRLAGRPEQYF. The CDR3 coding sequence is TGTGCCAGCAGCTTACGACTAGCGGGGCGCCCCGAGCAGTACTTC.

The V gene is TRBV10-3, the J gene TRBJ2-7, with 11 bases aligning to TRBD2. Germline V gene sequence: CDR1 ENHRY, CDR2 SYGVKD. The CDR3 spans 14 residues. Trimming cost V 6 bases and J 4 bases; bases outside gene matches: 5. CDR3 nucleotides: TGTGCCATCAGCCCACTAGCGGGGGTGTACGAGCAGTACTTC. It is translated as CAISPLAGVYEQYF.

This chain connects TRBV7-8 to TRBJ1-1; no clear D. The V and J ends lost 6 bases and 8 bases respectively, with 22 bases between them. This CDR3 has 15 residues. The germline V gene encodes CDR1 SGHVS and CDR2 FQNEAQ. CDR3 residues: CASSPRLGAVVEAFF. The CDR3 coding sequence is TGTGCCAGCAGTCCTCGGTTGGGCGCCGTGGTAGAAGCTTTCTTT.

V gene TRBV5-1 combines with J gene TRBJ1-1; D is ambiguous. The CDR3 totals 15 residues. Germline loops: CDR1 SGHRS, CDR2 YFSETQ. The V end was cut by 4 bases, the J end by 5 bases, with 18 bases between. In DNA form, the CDR3 reads TGCGCCAGCAGCCCCATATCACCGGGGAGGACTGAAGCTTTCTTT. Its protein is CASSPISPGRTEAFF.

This clone was seen a few times. The chain is built from TRBV9 and TRBJ2-7; tentatively, D is TRBD1 (6 bases). This CDR3 region has 15 residues. CDR1 is SGDLS, CDR2 YYNGEE, per germline. Trimming took 4 bases from V and 0 from J, leaving 14 bases between them. CDR3: CASSHNKDSSYEQYF. The CDR3 DNA reads as TGTGCCAGCAGCCACAACAAGGACAGCTCCTACGAGCAGTACTTC.

This clone was found once. The chain combines TRBV12-3 or TRBV12-4 with TRBJ2-3, with D hard to call. The CDR3 is 12 residues long. V was trimmed by 4 bases and J by 3 bases, leaving 5 bases between them. CDR3 in DNA: TGTGCCAGCAGTTACGGTACAGATACGCAGTATTTT. Its translation: CASSYGTDTQYF.

This chain connects TRBV30 to TRBJ2-7; D may be TRBD2 (5 bases). V was shortened by 2 bases and J by 0 bases, with 8 bases between the two germline ends. Germline V lookup: CDR1 GTSNPN, CDR2 SVGIG (reference sequence). The CDR3 runs 13 residues. CDR3 residues: CAWSPGSSYEQYF. In DNA form, the CDR3 reads TGTGCCTGGAGTCCGGGAAGCTCCTACGAGCAGTACTTC. Variable domain in full (rest from reference TRBV30 and TRBJ2-7): SQTIHQWPATLVQPVGSPLSLECTVEGTSNPNLYWYRQAAGRGLQLLFYSVGIGQISSEVPQNLSASRPQDRQFILSSKKLLLSDSGFYLCAWSPGSSYEQYFGPGTRLTVT.

This clone was detected many times. This chain connects TRBV5-1 to TRBJ2-7; D gene unclear. V was trimmed by 1 base and J by 6 bases, leaving 8 bases between them. This CDR3 comprises 12 residues. Germline V gene sequence: CDR1 SGHRS, CDR2 YFSETQ. Here the CDR3 reads CASSLRASEQYF. In DNA, the CDR3 is TGCGCCAGCAGCTTGCGAGCATCCGAGCAGTACTTC.

The CDR3 protein is CASSQRLPDREVFEAFF. CDR3 DNA: TGCGCCAGCAGCCAACGCTTACCCGACAGGGAAGTTTTCGAGGCTTTCTTT. The chain carries TRBV4-1 and TRBJ1-1; 7 nucleotides align to TRBD1. Germline CDR1 reads MGHRA; CDR2 reads YSYEKL. The CDR3 covers 17 residues. V lost 2 bases to trimming and J lost 11 bases; unmatched junction nucleotides: 20.

The chain uses TRBV5-1 and TRBJ2-2, with D perhaps TRBD2 (6 bases). Germline assignment: CDR1 SGHRS and CDR2 YFSETQ. Trimming shortened V by 9 bases and J by 8 bases, and 17 bases separated the two germline ends. The CDR3 totals 13 residues. The CDR3 DNA reads as TGCGCCACAAGGGACTCCTTGATAGGGGAGCTGTTTTTT. Translated, it gives CATRDSLIGELFF.

The chain joins TRBV19 to TRBJ1-2; the match to TRBD1 covers 7 bases. Per the germline V gene, CDR1 is LNHDA and CDR2 is SQIVND (reference sequence). The J segment lost 2 bases and the V segment lost 4 bases, leaving 4 bases of the junction unmatched. This CDR3 is built from 14 residues. CDR3: CASSRAQGNYGYTF. CDR3 nucleotide sequence: TGTGCCAGTAGTAGGGCACAGGGGAACTATGGCTACACCTTC.

The chain couples TRBV9 to TRBJ2-1; 9 bases match TRBD2. The CDR3 extends over 16 amino acids. Losses at the gene ends were 0 bases for V and 5 bases for J; bases not matched to a gene: 6. Looked up from germline, CDR1 is SGDLS and CDR2 is YYNGEE. The CDR3, as DNA: TGTGCCAGCAGCGTAGCCCCTAGCGGGGCGGACAATGAGCAGTTCTTC. Protein: CASSVAPSGADNEQFF.

This clone was seen only a few times. The genes are TRBV5-1 and TRBJ1-3; possibly TRBD1 for D (6 bases). The CDR3 spans 14 residues. The V gene lost 1 base and the J gene lost 2 bases, with 7 bases spanning the gap. Germline values: CDR1 SGHRS, CDR2 YFSETQ. The CDR3 bases are TGCGCCAGCAGCTTGACAGGGCCTGGAAACACCATATATTTT. Translating it yields CASSLTGPGNTIYF.